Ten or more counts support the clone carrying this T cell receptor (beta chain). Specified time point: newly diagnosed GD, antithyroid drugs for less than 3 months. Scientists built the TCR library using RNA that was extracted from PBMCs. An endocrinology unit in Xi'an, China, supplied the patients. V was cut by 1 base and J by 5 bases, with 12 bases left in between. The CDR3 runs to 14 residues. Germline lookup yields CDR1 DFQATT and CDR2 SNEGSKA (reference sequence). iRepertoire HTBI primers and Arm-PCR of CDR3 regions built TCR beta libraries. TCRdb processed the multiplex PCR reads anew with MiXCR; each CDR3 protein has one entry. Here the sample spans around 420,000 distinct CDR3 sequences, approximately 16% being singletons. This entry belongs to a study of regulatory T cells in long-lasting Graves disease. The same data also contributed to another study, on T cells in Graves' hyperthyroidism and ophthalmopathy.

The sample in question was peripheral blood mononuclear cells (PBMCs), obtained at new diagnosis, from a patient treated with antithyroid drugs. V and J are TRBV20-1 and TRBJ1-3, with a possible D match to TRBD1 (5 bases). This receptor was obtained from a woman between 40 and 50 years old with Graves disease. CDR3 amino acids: CSARGDGARNTIYF. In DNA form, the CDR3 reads TGCAGTGCTAGAGGTGACGGGGCGAGAAACACCATATATTTT.